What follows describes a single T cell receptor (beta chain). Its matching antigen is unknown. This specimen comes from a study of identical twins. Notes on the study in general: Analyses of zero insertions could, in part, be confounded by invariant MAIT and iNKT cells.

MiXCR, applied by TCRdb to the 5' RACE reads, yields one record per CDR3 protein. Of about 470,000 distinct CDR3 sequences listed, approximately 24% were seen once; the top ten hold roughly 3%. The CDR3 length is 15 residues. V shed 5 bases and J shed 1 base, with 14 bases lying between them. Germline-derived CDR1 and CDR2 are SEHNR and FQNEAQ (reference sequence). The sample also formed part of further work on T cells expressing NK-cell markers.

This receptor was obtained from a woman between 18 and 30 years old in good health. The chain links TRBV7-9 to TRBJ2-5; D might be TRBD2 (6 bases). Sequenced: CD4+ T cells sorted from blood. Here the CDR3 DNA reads TGTGCCAGCAGCGCCGGGACTTGGGGCCAAGAGACCCAGTACTTC. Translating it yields CASSAGTWGQETQYF. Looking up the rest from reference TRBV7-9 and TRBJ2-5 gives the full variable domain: DTGVSQNPRHKITKRGQNVTFRCDPISEHNRLYWYRQTLGQGPEFLTYFQNEAQLEKSRLLSDRFSAERPKGSFSTLEIQRTEQGDSAMYLCASSAGTWGQETQYFGPGTRLLVL.